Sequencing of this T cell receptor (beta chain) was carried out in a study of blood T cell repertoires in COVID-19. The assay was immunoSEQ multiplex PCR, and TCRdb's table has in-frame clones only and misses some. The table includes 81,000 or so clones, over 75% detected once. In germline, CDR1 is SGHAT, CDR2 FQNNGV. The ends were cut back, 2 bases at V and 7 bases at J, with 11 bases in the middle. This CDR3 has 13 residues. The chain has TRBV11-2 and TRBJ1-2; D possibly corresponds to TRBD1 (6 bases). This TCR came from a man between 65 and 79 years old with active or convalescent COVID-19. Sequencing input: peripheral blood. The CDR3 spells CASSLFGGRGYTF. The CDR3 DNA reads TGTGCCAGCAGCTTATTTGGGGGCCGTGGCTACACCTTC. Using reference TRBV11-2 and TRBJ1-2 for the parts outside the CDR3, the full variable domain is EAGVAQSPRYKIIEKRQSVAFWCNPISGHATLYWYQQILGQGPKLLIQFQNNGVVDDSQLPKDRFSAERLKGVDSTLKIQPAKLEDSAVYLCASSLFGGRGYTFGSGTRLTVV.